Sequencing of this T cell receptor (beta chain) was carried out in a study of blood T cell repertoires in COVID-19 (dated by TCRdb to 2018 to 2021). A note on the overall study: Collaborator samples came from the United States, Italy and Spain and covered acute and convalescent phases of COVID-19. The prospective study material was composed of cDNA or gDNA derived from T cells, B-cell-depleted T cells, or PBMCs. Deeply sampled blood TCRbeta repertoires from subjects exposed to, actively infected with, or recovered from COVID-19 were included in the dataset. The repertoires were made available in a free public database intended to serve as a resource for research on the immune response to SARS-CoV-2. Samples came from the ongoing ImmuneRACE study (first 160 participants) plus 1,254 subjects from 6 global collaborators. Sample metadata almost always included a de-identified subject ID, COVID-19 status, age in years and sex. Where available, HLA class I and class II types were taken from metadata supplied by the sample provider and were not determined by assay-based typing.

Collaborating institutions collected whole blood in K2EDTA tubes following their own protocols. For TCRbeta analysis, collaborators shipped samples in one of three forms: frozen whole blood, isolated PBMCs, or DNA extracted from either of those sample types. Overall results and qualifications from the work: The amount of clinical and demographic metadata varied by source and participant and was provided uncurated.

The immunoSEQ Assay, a bias-controlled multiplex PCR, was used to amplify TCRbeta CDR3 regions from genomic DNA. Per the original workflow: The number of nucleated cells in each sample was estimated from the amplification of reference gene primers within the assay. To quantify the absolute abundance of each unique TCRbeta CDR3 rearrangement, sequence reads were collapsed and filtered. Productive Simpson clonality was computed per sample as the square root of Simpson's diversity index over productive rearrangements. The source is immuneACCESS, and TCRdb retained only in-frame sequences with V and J called. Part of the clones is not carried over; for the studies checked, unresolved V genes explain less than half of this, and the remainder is unexplained. That table gives V, J and clone size, and the DNA gave D and trimming. This sample has 65,000 to 90,000 clones in its table, and approximately 84% of those were observed once. The biggest ten clones account for over 25% of the sample.

The CDR3 goes from the cysteine to the phenylalanine over 14 residues. The kept DNA is CDR3 alone, 42 bases in frame from the first base. V trim: 6 bases; J trim: 14 bases; unmatched bases: 14. Reading the germline V gene (reference sequence) gives CDR1 SGHKS and CDR2 YYEKEE. About this clone itself: Its cognate antigen has yet to be identified. No qualities accompany the bases; no much larger clone lies one base away.

Material: peripheral blood. This TCR came from a human donor in a cohort sampled during active COVID-19. The chain is encoded by TRBV5-5 joined to TRBJ2-2; 9 junctional bases match TRBD1. The CDR3 is CASTLITGTGRLFF. The sequence in DNA is TGTGCCAGCACCTTAATCACCGGGACAGGGAGACTGTTTTTT.